The sequence of this T cell receptor beta chain was determined in a study of cytomegalovirus exposure and HLA in healthy donors (dated by TCRdb to the late 2010s). Context from the whole study: An earlier analysis of several hundred of the donors reported about 260 Gb of sequence data and around 100 million unique TCR beta sequences obtained from approximately 180 million T cells. Roughly 300 gigabases of sequencing data and approximately 84 million unique TCR sequences were included in an early release covering under 650 HLA-typed donors. Of the 300 to 500 genotyped donors, 70% to 90% were placed in the genetic ancestry cluster associated with self-reported Caucasian donors. The study was designed to test whether signatures of past pathogen exposure could be identified by cataloging public T cell receptors. The study profiled the T cell repertoires of under 700 subjects by immunosequencing and related them to cytomegalovirus serostatus. In addition to the first cohort of around 670 subjects, a separate validation cohort of 120 different subjects was used. High-throughput TCR immunosequencing, statistical association of individual TCRs with disease status, and machine learning were combined to predict cytomegalovirus infection status. A later analysis re-examined previously published TCR beta repertoires from 500 to 700 donors and added high-resolution HLA genotyping to investigate patterns of TCR occurrence. Rather than using new phenotypic data, the later analysis identified candidate immune exposures from TCR beta sequences and from how often those sequences occurred across donors. In an earlier analysis of more than 550 of the donors, high-throughput TCR beta sequencing was used to judge whether each TCR beta V gene segment behaved as functional or pseudogenic. Donor age, sex, ethnicity and CMV serostatus were compiled alongside the repertoire data. In a later genetic analysis, genome-wide SNP genotypes for about three fifths of the roughly 670 donors were used, and that subset was treated as a discovery cohort. All discovery cohort repertoires had been generated on a single sequencing platform. HLA typing covered class I and class II loci at four-digit resolution. The number of typed donors differed by locus: about 629-630 for A, B, C, DRB1 and DQB1; approximately 520 for DQA1; about 600 for DPA1; and some 450 for DPB1. A handful of DR-DQ haplotypes were handled as single units for association and clustering because linkage in the cohort was strong. Among 398 genotyped donors of the cohort, an average of roughly 230,000 unique TCR beta nucleotide sequences was sequenced per donor, of which about 18% were non-productive.

The protocol used for the library was the immunoSEQ multiplex PCR assay. For the multiplex PCR, a mixture combining 60 forward primers for TCR Vbeta segments and 13 reverse primers for TCR Jbeta segments was used. A multiplex PCR assay on genomic DNA amplified the CDR3 region of rearranged TCR beta genes. The amplified TCR beta libraries were sequenced on the Illumina HiSeq System as 87-base-pair reads. In the paper's pipeline: Across the roughly 600 repertoires, a later analysis counted about 81 million unique TCR beta chains, roughly 11 million of which were shared by at least two donors. Raw reads were error-corrected and collapsed into unique sequences with a nearest-neighbor algorithm that merged closely related sequences to remove PCR and sequencing errors. Alignment of CDR3 sequences to IMGT reference sequences was used to assign V, D and J gene segments. For a sequence to be retained, at least a six-nucleotide match to both a V gene segment and a J gene segment was required. A rearrangement counted as productive if the CDR3 had no stop codons and remained in frame with V and J, and every other rearrangement counted as non-productive. CDR3 was defined according to IMGT convention as the region running from the second conserved V-encoded cysteine to the conserved J-encoded phenylalanine. In an earlier analysis of more than 550 of the donors, sequences lacking an unambiguous match to a single V gene segment were excluded. In an earlier analysis of approximately 610 of the donors, V segments were called functional above 56.7% productive rearrangements and were called segregating when the between-donor standard deviation exceeded 5%. A statistical classification framework was developed to diagnose cytomegalovirus status using the catalog of TCR beta chain sequences. In a later analysis, TCR nucleotide sequences were compared against IMGT/GENE-DB human TR gene sequences so that V and J genes could be assigned. A later analysis assigned CDR3 sequences and most-parsimonious VDJ recombination scenarios with the TCRdist pipeline. In a later analysis, each TCR beta chain was defined by its CDR3 amino acid sequence together with its V-gene family, and reads without a unique V-gene family were excluded. In a later analysis, around 600 highly shared, low-generation-probability nucleotide sequences were removed to address suspected cross-contamination and a sequencing artifact. In a later analysis, a clonal expansion index was calculated for each public chain from normalized within-repertoire ranks of inferred template counts. A later analysis computed generation probabilities with a VDJ recombination model fitted to out-of-frame rearrangements, and checked the results against IGoR. In a later analysis, hypergeometric tests were used to score TCR-TCR, TCR-HLA and TCR-CMV co-occurrence, with a repertoire-size bias correction applied to TCR pairs. A later analysis estimated false discovery rates by permuting HLA or CMV assignments 20 times. A later analysis grouped co-occurring TCRs with DBSCAN, adding TCRdist sequence similarity when clustering within HLA-allele-positive subsets. Co-occurrence clustering excluded repertoires with fewer than 30,000 or more than 120,000 public chains, plus five with anomalous nucleotide sharing. Imported from immuneACCESS, the table was reduced by TCRdb to in-frame sequences with V and J called. These copies leave out some clones; in studies compared against another copy, an unresolved V gene accounts for under half, and the cause of the remainder is not known. Clone size and the V and J calls come from that table; the DNA yielded D and trimming. The record for this sample contains approximately 58,000 clones. Around 11% of the sample comes from the top ten.

The study at large found these results: Because counts were too low, approximately 18 rarely observed V segments, including chromosome 9 orphons, were excluded from the earlier analysis of some 590 of the donors. A few of the identified cytomegalovirus-associated TCR beta chains were confirmed in vitro to be specific for cytomegalovirus antigens. When HLA alleles, especially DR and DQ, strongly co-occurred, attributing TCR associations to individual alleles was difficult. While some public TCRs were present in many individuals, most TCR sequences turned up only very rarely across donors. Only TCR beta chains were sequenced in this cohort, and the absence of alpha or paired-chain data limited detectable features. A later analysis found that HLA-associated TCR beta chains were more clonally expanded and had lower generation probabilities than equally common non-associated chains. A later analysis associated 16,951 TCR beta sequences with specific HLA alleles at a false discovery rate of 0.05. According to a later analysis, most CMV-associated TCR beta chains appeared to be HLA-restricted, and the HLA associations seemed to be driven largely by CMV exposure. In a later analysis, TCR association rates were found to vary across HLA loci, with the most associated TCRs seen for DRB1 alleles and the fewest for HLA-C alleles. In a later genetic analysis, a missense DCLRE1C variant was associated with V-gene and J-gene trimming of TCR beta chains, and the association was replicated in an independent cohort. According to a later analysis, parvovirus B19, influenza, CMV and Epstein-Barr virus appeared linked to several top co-occurrence clusters. A group of highly shared sequence variants was considered likely to be a technical artifact of the sequencing pipeline. Some IMGT-functional V segments, including TRBV6-2 and TRBV6-3, could not be told apart with the 87-base-pair reads, so those segments were excluded. For the cohort, immune exposure information was limited to CMV serostatus. Cytomegalovirus status was reported to be diagnosed by the classifier with high specificity and sensitivity in both the original and validation cohorts. A further reported finding was that TCR beta sequences accurately predicted the HLA-A and HLA-B alleles for most subjects in the first cohort. HLA typing was unavailable for some donors at each locus, so association tests used only the typed subset. In an earlier analysis of some 500 of the donors, most TCR beta V segments appeared in productive rearrangements about 87% or about 30% of the time, broadly matching IMGT annotations. In the study, some 180 TCR beta chains were listed as associated with cytomegalovirus. The authors suggested that the approach could potentially be extended to other disease states and immunological phenotypes. Correlated functional status among segregating V segments might reflect linkage disequilibrium, but an unknown experimental factor could not be ruled out. Presence/absence analyses assumed roughly uniform sequencing depth across donors, an assumption that may not hold. A later genetic analysis reported fewer N-insertions in productive TCRs among donors in an Asian-associated ancestry cluster than the approximately 700-donor mean.

As to this clone: Its antigen target is currently unknown.

The cohort was made up of approximately 670 healthy bone marrow donors. At the time of sampling, every cohort member was nominally healthy, though immune exposures that went unrecorded were likely present. The donor was CMV seropositive and was included in the group of 290 or so seropositive cohort members. A peripheral blood sample was provided by each donor, and peripheral blood mononuclear cells were used for TCR beta sequencing. Genomic DNA extraction from the blood cell samples was performed with the Qiagen DNeasy Blood Extraction Kit. The CDR3 goes from the cysteine to the phenylalanine over 15 residues. The kept DNA is CDR3 alone, 45 bases in frame from the first base. The CDR1 and CDR2 encoded by the germline V gene are SGHAT and FQNNGV. V and J are trimmed by 1 base and 0 bases, and the gene matches miss 2 bases of the junction.

The TCR originated in a young man in good health and CMV-seropositive. Sequenced material: PBMCs. The chain links TRBV11-2 with TRBJ1-1, and 7 junction bases match TRBD1. The DNA sequence follows: TGTGCCAGCAGCTTAGGGAGGGGGCTGAACACTGAAGCTTTCTTT. Its protein reads: CASSLGRGLNTEAFF.